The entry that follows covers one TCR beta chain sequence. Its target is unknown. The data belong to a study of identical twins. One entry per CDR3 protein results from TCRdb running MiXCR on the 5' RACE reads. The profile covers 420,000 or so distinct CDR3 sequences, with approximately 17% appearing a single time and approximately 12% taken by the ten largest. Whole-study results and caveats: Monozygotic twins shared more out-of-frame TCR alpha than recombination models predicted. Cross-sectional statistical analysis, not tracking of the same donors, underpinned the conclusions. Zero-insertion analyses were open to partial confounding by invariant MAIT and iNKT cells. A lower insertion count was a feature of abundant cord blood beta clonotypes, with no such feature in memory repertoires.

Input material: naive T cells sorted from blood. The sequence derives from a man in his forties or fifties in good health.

The CDR3 DNA is TGTGCCAGCAGCTTAGTGGGGTTGGTAGCGGGGTATCGGTTCTTC. Translating gives CASSLVGLVAGYRFF. V usage is TRBV7-2 and J usage is TRBJ2-1; 8 nucleotides agree with TRBD2. CDR1 SGHTA and CDR2 FQGNSA come from the germline V gene. The junction had 14 bases not matched to a gene; V was cut back by 1 base and J by 15 bases. The CDR3 consists of 15 residues.